This TCR beta chain comes out of a study of CD4 T cells in relation to SARS-CoV-2 and coronaviruses. Sequencing used immunoSEQ multiplex PCR; TCRdb keeps in-frame clones, though not all of them. Among some 20,000 clones listed, more than 60% were seen once. This CDR3 is 14 amino acids long. Trimming pared 0 bases from V and 4 bases from J, leaving 9 bases between. Germline V gene data show CDR1 as MNHNS and CDR2 as SASEGT. The unexposed donors gave CD4+ T cells in about 2010-2019, prior to COVID-19. After about ten days of culture, CD4+ T cells were isolated. Details on this clone: The antigen remains unidentified.

This TCR was sampled from a human donor in good health. Input material: CD4+ T cells from PBMCs, cultured in vitro. The genes are TRBV6-1 and TRBJ1-1; D remains ambiguous. Written as DNA, the CDR3 is TGTGCCAGCAGTGAAGCCAGGTACGGCACTGAAGCTTTCTTT. The encoded protein is CASSEARYGTEAFF.